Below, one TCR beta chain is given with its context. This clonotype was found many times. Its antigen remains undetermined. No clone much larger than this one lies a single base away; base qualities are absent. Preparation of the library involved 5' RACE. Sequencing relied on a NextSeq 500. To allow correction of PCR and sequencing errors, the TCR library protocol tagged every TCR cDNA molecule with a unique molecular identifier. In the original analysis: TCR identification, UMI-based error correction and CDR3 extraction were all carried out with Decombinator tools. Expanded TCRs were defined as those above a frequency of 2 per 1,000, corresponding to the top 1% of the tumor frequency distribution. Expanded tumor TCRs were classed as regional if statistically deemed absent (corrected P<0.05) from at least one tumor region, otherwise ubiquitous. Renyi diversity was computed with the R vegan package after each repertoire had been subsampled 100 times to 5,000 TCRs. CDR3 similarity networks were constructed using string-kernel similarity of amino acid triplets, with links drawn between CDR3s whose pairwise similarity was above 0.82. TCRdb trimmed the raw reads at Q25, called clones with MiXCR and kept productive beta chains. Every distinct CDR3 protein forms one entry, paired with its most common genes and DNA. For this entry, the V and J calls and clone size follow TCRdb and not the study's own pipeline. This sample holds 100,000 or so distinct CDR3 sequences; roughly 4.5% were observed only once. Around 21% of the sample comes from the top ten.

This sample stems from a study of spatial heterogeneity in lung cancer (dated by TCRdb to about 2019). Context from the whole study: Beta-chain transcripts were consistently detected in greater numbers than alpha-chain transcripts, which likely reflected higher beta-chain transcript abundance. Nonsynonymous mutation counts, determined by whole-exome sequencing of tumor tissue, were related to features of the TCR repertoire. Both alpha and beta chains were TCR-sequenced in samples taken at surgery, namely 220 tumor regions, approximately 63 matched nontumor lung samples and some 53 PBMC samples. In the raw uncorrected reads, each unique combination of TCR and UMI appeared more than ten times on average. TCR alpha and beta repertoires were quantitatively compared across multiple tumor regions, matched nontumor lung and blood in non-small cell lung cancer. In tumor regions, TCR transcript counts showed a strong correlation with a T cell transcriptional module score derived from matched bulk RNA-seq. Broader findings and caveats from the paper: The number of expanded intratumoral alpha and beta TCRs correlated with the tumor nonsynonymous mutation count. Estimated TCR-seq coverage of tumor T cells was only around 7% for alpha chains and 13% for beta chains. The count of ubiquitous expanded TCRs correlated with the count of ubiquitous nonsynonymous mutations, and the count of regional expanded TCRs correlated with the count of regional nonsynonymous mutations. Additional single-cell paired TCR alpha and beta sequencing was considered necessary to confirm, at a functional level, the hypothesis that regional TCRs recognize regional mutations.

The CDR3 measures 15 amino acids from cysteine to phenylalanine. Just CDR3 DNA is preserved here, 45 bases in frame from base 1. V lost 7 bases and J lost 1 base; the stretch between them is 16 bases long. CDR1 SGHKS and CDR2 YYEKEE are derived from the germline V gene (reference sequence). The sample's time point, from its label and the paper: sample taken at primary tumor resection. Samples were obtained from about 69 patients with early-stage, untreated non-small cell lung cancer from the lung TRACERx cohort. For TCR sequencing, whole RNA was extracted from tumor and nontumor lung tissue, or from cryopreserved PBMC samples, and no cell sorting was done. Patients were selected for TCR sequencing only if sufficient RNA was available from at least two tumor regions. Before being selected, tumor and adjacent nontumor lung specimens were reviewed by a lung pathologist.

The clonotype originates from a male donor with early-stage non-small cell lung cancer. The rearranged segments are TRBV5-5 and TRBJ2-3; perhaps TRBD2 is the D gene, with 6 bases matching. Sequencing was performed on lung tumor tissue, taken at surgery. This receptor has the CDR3 CASSDSKRGTDTQYF. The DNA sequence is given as TGTGCCAGCTCTGACTCCAAGCGGGGCACAGATACGCAGTATTTT.